This T cell receptor beta chain came from a study of T-cell memory formation after mild COVID-19 (dated by TCRdb to the early 2020s). Broadly, across the study: TCR sequence clusters from the two donors were found to be largely donor specific. In a couple of donors, T-cell clones that expanded and contracted after mild COVID-19 were followed by sequencing TCRalpha and TCRbeta repertoires longitudinally. The cohort comprised two young, previously healthy adult volunteers, one female and one male. Beyond this particular receptor, the publication reports: Contracting CD4+ clones appeared mostly in the CM and EM memory subsets, whereas CD8+ clones were enriched in EMRA. SARS-CoV-2 specificity was not confirmed for the second-wave clones peaking on day 37. The study covered only a couple of mild cases, and larger cohorts including severe cases with pre-infection samples were considered necessary. Balanced CD4/CD8 phenotypes were observed for clones contracting from day 15 to 85, whereas a bias towards CD4+ was observed for a second wave of clones expanding from day 15 to 37. Some responding clones were detected in pre-infection memory, suggesting pre-existing cross-reactive memory T cells joined the SARS-CoV-2 response.

Sequencing instrument: Illumina NovaSeq 6000. Using 5'RACE with constant-segment primers, TCRalpha and TCRbeta cDNA libraries were constructed, with sample barcodes and unique molecular identifiers added in the process. RNA was extracted from every sample with Trizol reagent. Libraries were amplified in two PCR steps, with a second sample barcode and Illumina TruSeq adapters added in the second step. Libraries were sequenced on an Illumina NovaSeq with 2 x 150 bp paired-end reads. For the original study's pipeline: Demultiplexing of reads and collapsing into UMI-guided consensus sequences were performed with migec v1.2.7. With mixcr v2.1.11, UMI consensuses were aligned to TRA and TRB V and J templates and assembled into clonotypes. Expanded or contracted clonotypes were those called significant by both edgeR and NoisET, with noise models trained on biological replicates. edgeR calls used a false discovery rate-adjusted p below 0.01 and a log2 fold-change threshold of 1. PCA with hierarchical clustering of max-normalized trajectories of the 1000 most abundant clonotypes was used as exploratory dynamics analysis. Each responding clone was given a CD4 or CD8 phenotype based on the CD4+ and CD8+ repertoires, which had been sequenced separately. TCRdb handled the public reads itself, with Q25 trimming in fastp and clone calling in MiXCR, and kept productive beta chains. Identical CDR3 protein sequences are pooled into one entry, listed with their most common genes and DNA. These V and J calls originate from TCRdb's pipeline instead of the authors' own analysis. The sample table shows approximately 300,000 distinct CDR3 sequences, and approximately 16% are seen once. In total, the top ten clones hold 22% of the sample.

Ficoll-Paque density gradient centrifugation was used to isolate PBMCs. The CDR3 covers 15 residues, taking in both the cysteine and the phenylalanine. The entry retains the CDR3 DNA only, 45 bases that are in frame from base 1. Trimming takes 0 bases from V and 4 bases from J, and the germline ends sit 11 bases apart. CDR1 LGHNA and CDR2 YSLEER are derived from the germline V gene. This clonotype has a count of ten or more. Its antigen is still unknown. Within one base of it there is no much larger clone, and no base qualities were kept. The sequencing sample was made of PBMCs or a T cell subset sorted from them (not recorded which). Recombination linked TRBV4-3 to TRBJ2-3, with an unclear D gene assignment. The clonotype originates from a young man who had mild COVID-19 (a few samples of this study predate the infection). The sample titles of this study are shuffled in the database, so cell type and time point are left out; the donor was told from shared clones. The bases read TGCGCCAGCAGCCAAGAAGGACGGCCTTCAGATACGCAGTATTTT. The resulting protein is CASSQEGRPSDTQYF.